The 9 T cell receptor beta chains given below trace back to one sample, sequenced in a study of siplizumab effects on memory and regulatory T cells. Measured with immunoSEQ multiplex PCR; TCRdb has only the in-frame clones, and not every one. The sample contains about 50,000 clones, roughly 87% of which appear only once. Source material: naive CD8+ T cells sorted from blood. The receptors here all came from a human donor in good health.

The chain recombines TRBV5-4 with TRBJ1-2, with TRBD1 matching 8 bases. The CDR3 has 15 residues. With 4 bases clipped from V and 7 bases from J, the junction kept 12 bases outside the gene matches. The V gene's germline CDR1 is SGHNT and CDR2 YYREEE (reference sequence). Here the CDR3 reads CASSHPRDRGGGYTF. CDR3 coding DNA: TGTGCCAGCAGCCACCCGCGAGACAGGGGCGGTGGCTACACCTTC.

On this clone: A read error may account for a junction end that differs from germline. The chain is built from TRBV7-7 and TRBJ2-7, with D hard to call. The CDR3 is 13 residues long. From germline, CDR1 is SSHAT and CDR2 FNYEAQ (reference sequence). This CDR3 is CASSRGGSYEQYF. The CDR3 DNA reads as TGTGCTAGCAGCCGAGGTGGATCCTACGAGCAGTACTTC.

This clone was detected only a few times. This chain uses TRBV19 with TRBJ1-5; tentatively, D is TRBD1 (5 bases). The CDR3 runs to 16 residues. Germline assignment: CDR1 LNHDA and CDR2 SQIVND (reference sequence). The V gene lost 5 bases and the J gene lost 2 bases, with 16 bases spanning the gap. The CDR3 nucleotides are TGTGCCAGTAGTGCTTCTCAGGGTCGGGGCAATCAGCCCCAGCATTTT. It yields the protein CASSASQGRGNQPQHF.

This chain links TRBV4-1 with TRBJ2-7; D tentatively fits TRBD1 or TRBD2 (5 bases each). Germline loops: CDR1 MGHRA, CDR2 YSYEKL. V lost 0 bases and J lost 5, with 14 bases in between. This CDR3 is built from 15 residues. CDR3 sequence: CASSQDGLRGDEQYF. The CDR3 nucleotides are TGCGCCAGCAGCCAAGACGGGCTGAGGGGCGACGAGCAGTACTTC.

The rearrangement uses TRBV9 and TRBJ1-2, with D unresolved. From germline, CDR1 is SGDLS and CDR2 YYNGEE. V lost 0 bases to trimming and J lost 4 bases, with 13 bases between them. The CDR3 is 15 residues long. CDR3: CASSVASDLSYGYTF. For the CDR3, the DNA is TGTGCCAGCAGCGTAGCCAGCGACTTATCCTATGGCTACACCTTC.

Written as DNA, the CDR3 is TGTGCCAGCAGTCTCCACTCAAGCGGAAACTACGAGCAGTACTTC. It is translated as CASSLHSSGNYEQYF. The chain combines TRBV27 with TRBJ2-7, with D possibly being TRBD2 (5 bases). Germline V gene lookup returns CDR1 MNHEY and CDR2 SMNVEV (reference sequence). V lost 5 bases to trimming and J lost 3 bases, with 17 bases between them. CDR3 size: 15 residues.

The chain is built from TRBV27 and TRBJ2-3; D may be TRBD1 (6 bases). Trimming took off 8 bases at V and 6 bases at J, with 15 bases between the two ends. The CDR3 extends over 13 amino acids. Per germline, CDR1 MNHEY and CDR2 SMNVEV (reference sequence). The CDR3 spells CASAPGTFDTQYF. CDR3 nucleotides: TGTGCCAGCGCACCCGGGACATTCGATACGCAGTATTTT.

V usage is TRBV16 and J usage is TRBJ1-4; D is unclear. The V and J ends lost 0 bases and 0 bases respectively, with 5 bases between them. From germline, CDR1 is KGHSY and CDR2 FQNENV. The CDR3 consists of 15 residues. The CDR3 is CASSQSTATNEKLFF. The CDR3 nucleotides are TGTGCCAGCAGCCAATCCACCGCAACTAATGAAAAACTGTTTTTT.

The chain recombines TRBV9 with TRBJ2-1; 8 nucleotides match TRBD2. Unmatched junction bases numbered 8, after V lost 5 bases and J lost 4 bases. The CDR3 contains 15 residues. The germline gives CDR1 SGDLS, CDR2 YYNGEE. In nucleotides, the CDR3 is TGTGCCAGCAGTCAAAGCGGGAGTAGTTACAATGAGCAGTTCTTC. It codes for CASSQSGSSYNEQFF.